Sequencing of this T cell receptor (beta chain) was carried out in a study of CD8+ T cells in alopecia areata. General study findings and limits: Affected scalp, especially in alopecia totalis/universalis, had a higher clonality than normal scalp did. Possibly as an HLA-related effect, TCR sharing across patients appeared less clear than in mice. Scalp samples also contribute reads from the resident alphabeta T cells found in normal skin.

Sorting separated CD4+ and CD8+ T cells out of PBMCs. As regards this clone: The antigen is unknown.

Extraction of RNA preceded its reverse transcription into cDNA, which served as the sequencing template. Produced via immunoSEQ multiplex PCR; TCRdb's table is partial and in-frame only. The repertoire holds about 140,000 clones, with more than 55% as singletons. From germline, CDR1 is SGDLS and CDR2 YYNGEE. The trim removed 1 base at V and 4 bases at J, leaving 3 bases unmatched. CDR3 length: 15 amino acids. The TCR comes from a human donor in good health. The specimen sequenced was CD8+ T cells sorted from blood. This sequence joins TRBV9 and TRBJ2-5; the match to TRBD1 covers 11 bases. The chain's CDR3 is CASSVTGTGGETQYF. CDR3 in DNA: TGTGCCAGCAGCGTAACCGGGACAGGGGGAGAGACCCAGTACTTC.